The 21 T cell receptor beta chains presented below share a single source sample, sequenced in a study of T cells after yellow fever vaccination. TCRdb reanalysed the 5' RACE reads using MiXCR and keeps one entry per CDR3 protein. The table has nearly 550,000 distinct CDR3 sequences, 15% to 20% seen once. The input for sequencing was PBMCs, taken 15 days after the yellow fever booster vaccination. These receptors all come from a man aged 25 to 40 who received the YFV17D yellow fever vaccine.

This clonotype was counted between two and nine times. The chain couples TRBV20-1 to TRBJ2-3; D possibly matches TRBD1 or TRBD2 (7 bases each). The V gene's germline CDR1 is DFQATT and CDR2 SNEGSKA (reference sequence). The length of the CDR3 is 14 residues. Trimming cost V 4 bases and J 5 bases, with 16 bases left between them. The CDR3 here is CSAKVPGGGDTQYF. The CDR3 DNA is TGCAGTGCTAAGGTCCCAGGGGGGGGAGATACGCAGTATTTT.

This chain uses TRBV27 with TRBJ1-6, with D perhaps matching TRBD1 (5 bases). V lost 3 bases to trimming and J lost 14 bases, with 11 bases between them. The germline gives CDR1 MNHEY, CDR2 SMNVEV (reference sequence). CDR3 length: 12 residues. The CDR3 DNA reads TGTGCCAGCAGTTTGGGGGTACCGGCCCTCCACTTT. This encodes CASSLGVPALHF.

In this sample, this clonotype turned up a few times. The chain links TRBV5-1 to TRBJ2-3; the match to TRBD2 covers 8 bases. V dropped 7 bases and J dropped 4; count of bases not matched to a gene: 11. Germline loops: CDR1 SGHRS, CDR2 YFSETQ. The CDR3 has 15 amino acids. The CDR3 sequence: CASCPRGARADTQYF. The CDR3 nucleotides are TGCGCCAGCTGTCCGCGGGGGGCGCGAGCAGATACGCAGTATTTT.

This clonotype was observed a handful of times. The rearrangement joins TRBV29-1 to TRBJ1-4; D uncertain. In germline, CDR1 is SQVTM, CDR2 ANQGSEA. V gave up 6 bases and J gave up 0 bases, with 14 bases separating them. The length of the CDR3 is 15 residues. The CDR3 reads CSVLDSGATNEKLFF. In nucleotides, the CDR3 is TGCAGCGTACTAGATTCAGGAGCAACTAATGAAAAACTGTTTTTT.

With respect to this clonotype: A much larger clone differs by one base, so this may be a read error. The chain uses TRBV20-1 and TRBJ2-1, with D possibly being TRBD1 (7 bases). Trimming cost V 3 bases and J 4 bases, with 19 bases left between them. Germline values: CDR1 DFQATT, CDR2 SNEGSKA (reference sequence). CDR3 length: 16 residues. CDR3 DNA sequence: TGCAGTGCTAGGAGCAGGGGGGCCGGACAGTACAATGAGCAGTTCTTC. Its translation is CSARSRGAGQYNEQFF.

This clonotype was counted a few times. The CDR3: CASAFRGRPIDEQFF. The CDR3 nucleotides read TGCGCCAGCGCCTTCAGGGGGCGCCCGATAGATGAGCAGTTCTTC. This chain uses TRBV5-1 with TRBJ2-1; TRBD1 matches at 8 bases. This CDR3 spans 15 amino acids. V gave up 7 bases and J gave up 8 bases; unmatched junction bases: 14. The V gene's germline CDR1 is SGHRS and CDR2 YFSETQ.

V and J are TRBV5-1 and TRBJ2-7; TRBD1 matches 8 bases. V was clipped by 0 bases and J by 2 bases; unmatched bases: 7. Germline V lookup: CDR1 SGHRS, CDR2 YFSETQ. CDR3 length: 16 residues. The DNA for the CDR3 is TGCGCCAGCAGCTTGGTTGGACAGGGCATTCCCTACGAGCAGTACTTC. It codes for CASSLVGQGIPYEQYF.

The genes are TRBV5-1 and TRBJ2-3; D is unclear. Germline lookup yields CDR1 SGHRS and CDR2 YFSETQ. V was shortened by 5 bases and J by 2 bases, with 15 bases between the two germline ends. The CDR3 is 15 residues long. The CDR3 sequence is CASSYGQMSTDTQYF. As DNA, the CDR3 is TGCGCCAGCAGTTACGGGCAAATGTCCACAGATACGCAGTATTTT.

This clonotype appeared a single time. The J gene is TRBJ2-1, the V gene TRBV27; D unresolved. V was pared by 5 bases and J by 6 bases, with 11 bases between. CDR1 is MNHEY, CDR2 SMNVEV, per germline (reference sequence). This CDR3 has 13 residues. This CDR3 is CASSRSTTNEQFF. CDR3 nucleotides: TGTGCCAGCAGTCGGTCCACGACCAATGAGCAGTTCTTC.

The CDR3 is CSVASGTSSDTQYF. Written as DNA, the CDR3 is TGCAGCGTTGCCAGCGGGACCTCCTCAGATACGCAGTATTTT. This sequence joins TRBV29-1 and TRBJ2-3, with 7 bases matching TRBD2. The CDR3 is 14 residues long. From germline, CDR1 is SQVTM and CDR2 ANQGSEA. V trimming: 4 bases; J trimming: 4 bases; junction bases outside the gene matches: 8.

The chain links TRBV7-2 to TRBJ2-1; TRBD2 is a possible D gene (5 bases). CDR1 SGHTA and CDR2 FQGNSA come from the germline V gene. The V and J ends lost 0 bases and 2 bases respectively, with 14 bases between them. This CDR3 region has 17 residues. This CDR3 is CASSLAIGLAAYNEQFF. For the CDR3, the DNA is TGTGCCAGCAGCTTAGCCATTGGGCTAGCAGCCTACAATGAGCAGTTCTTC.

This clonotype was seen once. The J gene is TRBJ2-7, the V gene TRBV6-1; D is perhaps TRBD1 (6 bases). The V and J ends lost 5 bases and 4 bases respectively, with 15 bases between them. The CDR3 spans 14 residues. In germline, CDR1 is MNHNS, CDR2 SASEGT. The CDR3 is CASSIQGLQYEQYF. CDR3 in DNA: TGTGCCAGCAGTATCCAGGGGTTACAGTACGAGCAGTACTTC.

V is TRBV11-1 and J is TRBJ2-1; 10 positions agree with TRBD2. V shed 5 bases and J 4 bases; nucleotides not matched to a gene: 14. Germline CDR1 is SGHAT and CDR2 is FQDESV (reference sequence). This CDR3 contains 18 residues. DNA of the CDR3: TGTGCCAGCAGCCCCCAAGGTGGAGCGGGAGGGCCGTACAATGAGCAGTTCTTC. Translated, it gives CASSPQGGAGGPYNEQFF.

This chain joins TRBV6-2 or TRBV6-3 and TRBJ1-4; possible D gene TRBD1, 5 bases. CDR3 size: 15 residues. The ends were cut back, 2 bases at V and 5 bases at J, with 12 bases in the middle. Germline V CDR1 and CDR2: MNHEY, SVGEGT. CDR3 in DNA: TGTGCCAGCAGTTACGCGGGACTGCTGAATGAAAAACTGTTTTTT. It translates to CASSYAGLLNEKLFF.

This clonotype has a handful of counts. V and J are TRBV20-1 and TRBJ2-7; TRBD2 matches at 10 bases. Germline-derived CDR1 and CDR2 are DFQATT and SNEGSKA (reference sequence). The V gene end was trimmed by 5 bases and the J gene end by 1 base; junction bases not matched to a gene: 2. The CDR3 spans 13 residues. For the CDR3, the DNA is TGCAGTGCTTTACTAGCGGGGTCCTACGAGCAGTACTTC. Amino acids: CSALLAGSYEQYF.

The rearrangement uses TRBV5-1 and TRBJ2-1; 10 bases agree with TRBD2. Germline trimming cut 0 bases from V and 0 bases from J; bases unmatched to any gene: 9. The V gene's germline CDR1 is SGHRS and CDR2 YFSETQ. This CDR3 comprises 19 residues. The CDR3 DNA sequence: TGCGCCAGCAGCTTGGGTTCACTAGCGGGACTTAGCTCCTACAATGAGCAGTTCTTC. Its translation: CASSLGSLAGLSSYNEQFF. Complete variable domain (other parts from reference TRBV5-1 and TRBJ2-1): KAGVTQTPRYLIKTRGQQVTLSCSPISGHRSVSWYQQTPGQGLQFLFEYFSETQRNKGNFPGRFSGRQFSNSRSEMNVSTLELGDSALYLCASSLGSLAGLSSYNEQFFGPGTRLTVL.

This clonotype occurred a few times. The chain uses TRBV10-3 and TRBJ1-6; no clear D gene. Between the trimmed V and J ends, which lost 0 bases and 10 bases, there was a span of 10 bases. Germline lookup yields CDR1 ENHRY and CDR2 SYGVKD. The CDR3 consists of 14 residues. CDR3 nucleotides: TGTGCCATCAGTGAGTCAACCCTTGGATCACCCCTCCACTTT. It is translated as CAISESTLGSPLHF.

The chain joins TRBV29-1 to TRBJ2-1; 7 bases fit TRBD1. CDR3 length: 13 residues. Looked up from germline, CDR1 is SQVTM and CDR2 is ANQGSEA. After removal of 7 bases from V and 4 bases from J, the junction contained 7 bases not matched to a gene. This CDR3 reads CSGGWDRYNEQFF. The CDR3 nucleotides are TGCAGCGGGGGGTGGGACAGATACAATGAGCAGTTCTTC.

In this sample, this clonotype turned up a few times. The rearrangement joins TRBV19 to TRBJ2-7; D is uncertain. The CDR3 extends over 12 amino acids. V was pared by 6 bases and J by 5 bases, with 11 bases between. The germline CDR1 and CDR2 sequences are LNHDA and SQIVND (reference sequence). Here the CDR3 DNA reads TGTGCCAGTAGGAGCTTGGGGAACGAGCAGTACTTC. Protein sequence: CASRSLGNEQYF.

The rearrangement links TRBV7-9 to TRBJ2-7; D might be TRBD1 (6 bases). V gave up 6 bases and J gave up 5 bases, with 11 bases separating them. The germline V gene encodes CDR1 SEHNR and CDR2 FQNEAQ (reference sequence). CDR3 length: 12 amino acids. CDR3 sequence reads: CASSQSGDEQYF. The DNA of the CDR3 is TGTGCCAGCAGTCAGTCAGGGGACGAGCAGTACTTC.

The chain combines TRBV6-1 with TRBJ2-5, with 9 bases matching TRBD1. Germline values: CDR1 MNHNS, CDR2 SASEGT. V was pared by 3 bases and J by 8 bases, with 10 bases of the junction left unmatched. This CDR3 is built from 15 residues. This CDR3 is CASSETTGTGSTQYF. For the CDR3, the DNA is TGTGCCAGCAGTGAGACCACCGGGACAGGGAGTACCCAGTACTTC.